In this sample, the clone carrying this T cell receptor (beta chain) turned up a few times. The antigen is not known. The authors drew about 10 milliliters of peripheral blood from each donor. The use of a sample-barcoded 5' primer and a J-beta primer mix characterized a second PCR of roughly 6 to 12 cycles. One entry per CDR3 protein results from TCRdb running MiXCR on the 5' RACE reads. The repertoire holds over a million distinct CDR3 sequences, with roughly 59% as singletons. Germline lookup yields CDR1 SGHDT and CDR2 YYEEEE. The CDR3 totals 11 residues. V was cut by 6 bases and J by 3 bases, with 7 bases left in between. The data belong to a study of blood T cells in healthy people across ages. Study conclusions and caveats: Diversity estimates from one million T cells were considered underestimates. Changes seen in expanded clonotypes were possibly confounded by donor CMV status left unknown.

The sample taken for sequencing was blood. This chain connects TRBV5-6 to TRBJ2-7; D may be TRBD2 (5 bases). This TCR was sampled from a man younger than 30 in good health. The DNA for the CDR3 is TGTGCCAGCACGGGGAACTACGAGCAGTACTTC. Translating it yields CASTGNYEQYF.